Listed here are 25 T cell receptor beta chains from one sample, sequenced in a study of technical replicates of blood from a few donors. TCRdb's table, derived via immunoSEQ multiplex PCR, lists solely in-frame clones and lacks some. Found here are some 77,000 clones, 95% to 98% of them singletons; the top ten hold roughly 0.34%. Sequencing used T cells isolated from PBMCs. The source of these receptors is a human donor in good health.

The chain joins TRBV25-1 to TRBJ2-7; D may be TRBD1 (5 bases). The V end lost 5 bases, the J end lost 5 bases, and 10 bases lay between the germline ends. Germline assignment: CDR1 MGHDK and CDR2 SYGVNS. The CDR3 is 12 residues long. The CDR3 reads CASSPGHHEQYF. The CDR3 nucleotides read TGTGCCAGCAGTCCCGGACACCACGAGCAGTACTTC.

This clone was detected a few times. This rearrangement joins TRBV19 to TRBJ2-7; D ambiguous. The V gene lost 7 bases and the J gene lost 6 bases, with 13 bases spanning the gap. The CDR3 totals 12 residues. CDR1 and CDR2 from the germline V gene are LNHDA and SQIVND (reference sequence). CDR3 protein: CASNPTGGEQYF. The DNA of the CDR3 is TGTGCCAGTAACCCCACCGGTGGCGAGCAGTACTTC.

The genes are TRBV16 and TRBJ2-5; TRBD1 aligns across 8 bases. CDR3 length: 16 amino acids. V trimming: 0 bases; J trimming: 5 bases; junction bases outside the gene matches: 8. Germline loops: CDR1 KGHSY, CDR2 FQNENV. The CDR3 DNA reads as TGTGCCAGCAGCCAATCTTTAACAGGGGGTACGGAGACCCAGTACTTC. It is translated as CASSQSLTGGTETQYF.

This chain links TRBV30 with TRBJ1-1, with D possibly TRBD1 on 6 matching bases. Trimming cost V 2 bases and J 3 bases, with 7 bases left between them. This CDR3 comprises 12 residues. Germline CDR1 GTSNPN, CDR2 SVGIG (reference sequence). CDR3 amino acids: CAWSPGDTEAFF. DNA for the CDR3: TGTGCCTGGAGTCCAGGGGACACTGAAGCTTTCTTT.

The chain uses TRBV9 and TRBJ2-2, with D perhaps TRBD2 (5 bases). Trimming stripped 7 bases from V and 5 bases from J, with 18 bases between. The CDR3 contains 15 residues. The germline V gene encodes CDR1 SGDLS and CDR2 YYNGEE. The chain's CDR3 is CASRTEGMGTGELFF. CDR3 in DNA: TGTGCCAGCCGTACCGAGGGTATGGGTACCGGGGAGCTGTTTTTT.

The chain recombines TRBV6-5 with TRBJ2-7; D is perhaps TRBD2 (6 bases). The V gene lost 8 bases and the J gene lost 0 bases, with 17 bases spanning the gap. The CDR3 runs 15 residues. CDR1 MNHEY and CDR2 SVGAGI come from the germline V gene. CDR3: CASRHSGLLSYEQYF. For the CDR3, the DNA is TGTGCCAGCCGACATTCGGGACTCCTCTCCTACGAGCAGTACTTC.

V and J are TRBV10-2 and TRBJ1-1; D possibly corresponds to TRBD1 (5 bases). Per the germline V gene, CDR1 is WSHSY and CDR2 is SAAADI. The CDR3 sequence is 15 residues long. V was trimmed by 5 bases and J by 5 bases, leaving 18 bases between them. The DNA of the CDR3 is TGCGCCAGCAGTAGACCGGGACTCTCTGGGACTGAAGCTTTCTTT. Its protein is CASSRPGLSGTEAFF.

The chain links TRBV14 to TRBJ2-7; D gene unclear. This CDR3 contains 14 residues. Germline V gives CDR1 SGHDN, CDR2 FVKESK. Trimming removed 4 bases from V and 2 bases from J, with 12 bases in between. The chain's CDR3 is CASSPRRHAYEQYF. The CDR3 coding sequence is TGTGCCAGCAGCCCGAGGCGCCACGCCTACGAGCAGTACTTC.

The rearrangement links TRBV2 to TRBJ2-1; 15 bases are shared with TRBD2. The CDR3 runs to 15 residues. The ends lost 9 bases at V and 7 bases at J; junction bases unmatched: 7. The germline V gene encodes CDR1 SNHLY and CDR2 FYNNEI. In DNA form, the CDR3 reads TGTGCCAGAGGTGGGACTAGCGGGGGGTCTAATGAGCAGTTCTTC. Its protein product is CARGGTSGGSNEQFF.

The chain combines TRBV28 with TRBJ1-5, with D maybe TRBD1 (6 bases). CDR3 length: 14 residues. Looked up from germline, CDR1 is MDHEN and CDR2 is SYDVKM. Trimming stripped 1 base from V and 6 bases from J, with 10 bases between. The CDR3 bases are TGTGCCAGCAGTTTATCAGGGGACCTTCAGCCCCAGCATTTT. As protein: CASSLSGDLQPQHF.

The gene calls are TRBV11-2 and TRBJ2-1, with TRBD2 identical over 9 bases. Germline CDR1 reads SGHAT; CDR2 reads FQNNGV. After removal of 4 bases from V and 3 bases from J, the junction contained 4 bases not matched to a gene. CDR3 length equals 15 residues. This CDR3 is CASSSYSGGYNEQFF. The CDR3 DNA reads TGTGCCAGCAGCTCTTATAGCGGGGGCTACAATGAGCAGTTCTTC.

The rearrangement joins TRBV27 to TRBJ2-7; 7 nucleotides agree with TRBD1. Germline V CDR1 and CDR2: MNHEY, SMNVEV (reference sequence). The CDR3 covers 13 residues. With V trimmed by 5 bases and J by 3 bases, 4 bases remained unmatched. CDR3 nucleotides: TGTGCCAGCAGTCCGGGACAGCTCTACGAGCAGTACTTC. Protein product: CASSPGQLYEQYF.

The chain combines TRBV11-2 with TRBJ2-7; the D gene is possibly TRBD1 (5 bases). The CDR3 extends over 17 amino acids. From germline, CDR1 is SGHAT and CDR2 FQNNGV. Trimming took off 1 base at V and 0 bases at J, with 16 bases between the two ends. CDR3 in DNA: TGTGCCAGCAGCTTAGTGAGTAGGACAAGCAACTCCTACGAGCAGTACTTC. Protein product: CASSLVSRTSNSYEQYF.

This clone has a handful of counts. The rearrangement links TRBV28 to TRBJ1-1, with 8 bases fitting TRBD1. The CDR3 spans 15 residues. V lost 5 bases to trimming and J lost 7 bases; unmatched junction nucleotides: 12. The germline CDR1 and CDR2 sequences are MDHEN and SYDVKM. CDR3 sequence (DNA): TGTGCCAGCAGTGTCTCAACAGGGGGAGAAGGTGAAGCTTTCTTT. Translation gives CASSVSTGGEGEAFF.

V is TRBV10-1 and J is TRBJ2-3, with TRBD2 matching over 8 bases. In germline, CDR1 is WNHNN, CDR2 SYGVQD (reference sequence). The CDR3 length is 17 residues. Unmatched junction bases numbered 12, after V lost 3 bases and J lost 4 bases. CDR3 nucleotides: TGCGCCAGCAGTGAAACCCTTAAGCGGGAGATCCCAGATACGCAGTATTTT. Its translation: CASSETLKREIPDTQYF.

V usage is TRBV4-1 and J usage is TRBJ2-1, with 10 bases that match TRBD2. CDR1 and CDR2 from the germline V gene are MGHRA and YSYEKL. The trim removed 0 bases at V and 10 bases at J, leaving 12 bases unmatched. CDR3 size: 17 residues. CDR3 protein: CASSQDRFTSGTGEQFF. DNA for the CDR3: TGCGCCAGCAGCCAAGATCGGTTTACTAGCGGGACGGGGGAGCAGTTCTTC.

The rearrangement links TRBV6-5 to TRBJ2-3; tentatively, D is TRBD1 (5 bases). Germline-derived CDR1 and CDR2 are MNHEY and SVGAGI. Trimming cost V 7 bases and J 4 bases, with 15 bases left between them. The CDR3 extends over 14 amino acids. In DNA, the CDR3 is TGTGCCAGCAAAGGAACCGTAGGGGCAGATACGCAGTATTTT. Translation: CASKGTVGADTQYF.

The V call is TRBV2, the J call TRBJ2-1; possibly TRBD2 for D (5 bases). This CDR3 contains 13 residues. From germline, CDR1 is SNHLY and CDR2 FYNNEI. The V end lost 5 bases, the J end lost 6 bases, and 11 bases lay between the germline ends. The CDR3 reads CASSKRLANEQFF. The DNA of the CDR3 is TGTGCCAGCAGTAAGCGGCTAGCCAATGAGCAGTTCTTC.

This chain uses TRBV4-3 with TRBJ2-7; D perhaps matches TRBD2 (5 bases). Trimming removed 0 bases at V and 2 bases at J, with 8 bases between. The CDR3 is 14 amino acids. Per germline, CDR1 LGHNA and CDR2 YSLEER. This CDR3 reads CASSQDPGTYEQYF. CDR3 bases: TGCGCCAGCAGCCAAGATCCGGGAACCTACGAGCAGTACTTC.

This rearrangement joins TRBV6-5 to TRBJ2-5; 9 positions match TRBD1. Trimming cost V 5 bases and J 4 bases; bases outside gene matches: 5. Germline assignment: CDR1 MNHEY and CDR2 SVGAGI. The CDR3 runs to 14 residues. The CDR3 here is CASSTGGGGETQYF. The CDR3 nucleotides are TGTGCCAGCAGTACAGGGGGCGGTGGAGAGACCCAGTACTTC.

The chain recombines TRBV10-3 with TRBJ2-7, with unresolved D. Per germline, CDR1 ENHRY and CDR2 SYGVKD. This CDR3 has 12 amino acids. Trimming pared 6 bases from V and 3 bases from J, leaving 9 bases between. The CDR3 region is CAISTENYEQYF. The CDR3 DNA reads as TGTGCCATCAGCACTGAAAACTACGAGCAGTACTTC.

The chain has TRBV4-3 and TRBJ2-1; D might be TRBD1 (5 bases). The length of the CDR3 is 16 residues. Trimming stripped 4 bases from V and 3 bases from J, with 16 bases between. Germline CDR1 reads LGHNA; CDR2 reads YSLEER. The CDR3 here is CASSPLRGTSYNEQFF. In DNA, the CDR3 is TGCGCCAGCAGCCCCCTAAGGGGCACGAGCTACAATGAGCAGTTCTTC.

This clone was recorded once. This sequence joins TRBV13 and TRBJ1-5, with D perhaps TRBD1 (6 bases). Germline V lookup: CDR1 PRHDT, CDR2 FYEKMQ (reference sequence). The CDR3 extends over 16 amino acids. V lost 0 bases and J 6 bases, leaving 15 bases between the germline ends. The CDR3 is CASSLGQGGSGQPQHF. The DNA for the CDR3 is TGTGCCAGCAGCTTAGGCCAAGGGGGATCGGGTCAGCCCCAGCATTTT.

This clone was seen just once. The rearrangement uses TRBV28 and TRBJ2-7; 9 bases map to TRBD1. V lost 5 bases, J lost 2 bases, and 10 bases stayed unmatched. The CDR3 covers 16 residues. In germline, CDR1 is MDHEN, CDR2 SYDVKM. CDR3 DNA sequence: TGTGCCAGCAGTCCCCGGCCGGGACAGGGACCCTACGAGCAGTACTTC. It translates to CASSPRPGQGPYEQYF.

The V call is TRBV7-3, the J call TRBJ2-7; TRBD1 aligns across 10 bases. The germline gives CDR1 SGHTA, CDR2 FQGTGA. Losses at the gene ends were 5 bases for V and 7 bases for J; bases not matched to a gene: 11. The CDR3 consists of 15 residues. CDR3 in DNA: TGTGCCAGCAGCCCCTCGGGACAGGGGACGGGGGAGCAGTACTTC. It encodes CASSPSGQGTGEQYF. The whole variable domain, remainder taken from reference TRBV7-3 and TRBJ2-7, is GAGVSQTPSNKVTEKGKYVELRCDPISGHTALYWYRQSLGQGPEFLIYFQGTGAADDSGLPNDRFFAVRPEGSVSTLKIQRTERGDSAVYLCASSPSGQGTGEQYFGPGTRLTVT.